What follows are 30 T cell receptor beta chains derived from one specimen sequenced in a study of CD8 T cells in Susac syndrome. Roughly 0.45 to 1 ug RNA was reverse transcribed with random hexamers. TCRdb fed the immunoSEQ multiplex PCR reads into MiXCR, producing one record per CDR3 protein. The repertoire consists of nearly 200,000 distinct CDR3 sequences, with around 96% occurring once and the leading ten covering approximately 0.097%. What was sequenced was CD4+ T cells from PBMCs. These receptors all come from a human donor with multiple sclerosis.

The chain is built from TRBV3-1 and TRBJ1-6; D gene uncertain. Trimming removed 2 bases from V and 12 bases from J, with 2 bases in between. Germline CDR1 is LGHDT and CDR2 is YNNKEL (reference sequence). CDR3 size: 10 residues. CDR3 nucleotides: TGTGCCAGCAGCCAAAGACCCCTCCACTTT. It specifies CASSQRPLHF. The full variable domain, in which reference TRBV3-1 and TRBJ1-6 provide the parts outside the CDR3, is DTAVSQTPKYLVTQMGNDKSIKCEQNLGHDTMYWYKQDSKKFLKIMFSYNNKELIINETVPNRFSPKSPDKAHLNLHINSLELGDSAVYFCASSQRPLHFGNGTRLTVT.

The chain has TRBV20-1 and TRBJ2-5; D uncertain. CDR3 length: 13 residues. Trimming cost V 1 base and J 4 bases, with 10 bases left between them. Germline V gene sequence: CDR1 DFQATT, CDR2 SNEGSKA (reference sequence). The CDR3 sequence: CSARVGIGETQYF. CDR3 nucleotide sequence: TGCAGTGCTAGAGTGGGGATAGGAGAGACCCAGTACTTC.

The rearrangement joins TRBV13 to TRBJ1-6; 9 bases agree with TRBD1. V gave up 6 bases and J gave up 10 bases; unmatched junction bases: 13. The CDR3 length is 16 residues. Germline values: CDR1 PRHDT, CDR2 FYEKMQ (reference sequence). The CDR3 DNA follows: TGTGCCAGCAGTTCCATGTGGGGACAGGGTCTGTCACCCCTCCACTTT. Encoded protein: CASSSMWGQGLSPLHF.

The CDR3 loop is CSAITGRLGYTF. CDR3 in DNA: TGCAGTGCTATAACAGGGCGTCTCGGCTACACCTTC. V gene TRBV20-1 combines with J gene TRBJ1-2, with D possibly being TRBD1 (6 bases). CDR3 length: 12 amino acids. Trimming took off 4 bases at V and 8 bases at J, with 14 bases between the two ends. Germline lookup yields CDR1 DFQATT and CDR2 SNEGSKA (reference sequence).

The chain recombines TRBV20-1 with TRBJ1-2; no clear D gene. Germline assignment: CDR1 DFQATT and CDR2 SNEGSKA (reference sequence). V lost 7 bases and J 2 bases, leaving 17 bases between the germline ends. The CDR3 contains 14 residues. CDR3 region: CSVRSRVLNYGYTF. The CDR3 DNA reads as TGCAGTGTTCGGAGCCGGGTGCTAAACTATGGCTACACCTTC.

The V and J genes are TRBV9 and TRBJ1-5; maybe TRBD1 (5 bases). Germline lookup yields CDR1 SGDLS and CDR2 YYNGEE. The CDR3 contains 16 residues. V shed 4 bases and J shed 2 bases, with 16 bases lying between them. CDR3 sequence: CASSPRDGGGNQPQHF. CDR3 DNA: TGTGCCAGCAGCCCCCGGGACGGCGGCGGCAATCAGCCCCAGCATTTT.

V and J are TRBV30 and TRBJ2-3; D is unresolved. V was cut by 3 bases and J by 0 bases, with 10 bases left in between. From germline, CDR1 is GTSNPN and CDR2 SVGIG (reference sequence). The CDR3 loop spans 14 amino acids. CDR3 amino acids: CAWSDGTSTDTQYF. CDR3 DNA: TGTGCCTGGAGCGACGGAACTAGCACAGATACGCAGTATTTT.

CDR3 bases: TGCAGTGCCTCTCGGGAGGGATTATTGGGCGGCTACACCTTC. Amino acid sequence: CSASREGLLGGYTF. V and J are TRBV20-1 and TRBJ1-2; D remains unclear. With 6 bases removed from V and 8 bases from J, the gap between germline ends came to 22 bases. CDR3 size: 14 residues. The germline V gene encodes CDR1 DFQATT and CDR2 SNEGSKA (reference sequence).

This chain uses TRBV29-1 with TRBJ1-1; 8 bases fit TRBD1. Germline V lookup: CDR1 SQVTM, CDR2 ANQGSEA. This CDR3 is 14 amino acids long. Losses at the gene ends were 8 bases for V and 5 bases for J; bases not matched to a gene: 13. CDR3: CSTLPRTGRTEAFF. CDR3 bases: TGCAGCACCCTCCCCAGGACAGGGAGAACTGAAGCTTTCTTT.

The CDR3, as DNA: TGCAGTGCTAGGACTACAAAAGAGACCCAGTACTTC. Its translation: CSARTTKETQYF. V usage is TRBV20-1 and J usage is TRBJ2-5; the D gene is possibly TRBD2 (5 bases). Germline V CDR1 and CDR2: DFQATT, SNEGSKA (reference sequence). This CDR3 has 12 residues. Trimming removed 3 bases from V and 3 bases from J, with 8 bases in between.

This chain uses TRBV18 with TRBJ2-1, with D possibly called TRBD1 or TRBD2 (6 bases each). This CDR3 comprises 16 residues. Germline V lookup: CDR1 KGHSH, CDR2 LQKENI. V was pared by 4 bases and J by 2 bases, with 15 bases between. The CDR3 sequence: CASSQLGGIPYNEQFF. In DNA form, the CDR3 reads TGTGCCAGCTCACAGTTAGGGGGGATTCCCTACAATGAGCAGTTCTTC.

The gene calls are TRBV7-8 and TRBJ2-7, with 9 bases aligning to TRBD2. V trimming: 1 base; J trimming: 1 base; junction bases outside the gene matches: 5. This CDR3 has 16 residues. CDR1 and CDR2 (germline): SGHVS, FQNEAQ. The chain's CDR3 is CASSLGGLALSYEQYF. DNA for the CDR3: TGTGCCAGCAGCTTAGGGGGACTAGCCTTATCCTACGAGCAGTACTTC.

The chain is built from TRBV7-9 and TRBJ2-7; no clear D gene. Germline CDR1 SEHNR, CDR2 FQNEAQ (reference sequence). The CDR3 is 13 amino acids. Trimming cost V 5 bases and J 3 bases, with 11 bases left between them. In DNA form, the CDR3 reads TGTGCCAGCAGCCCGGCCCGCGGCTACGAGCAGTACTTC. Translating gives CASSPARGYEQYF.

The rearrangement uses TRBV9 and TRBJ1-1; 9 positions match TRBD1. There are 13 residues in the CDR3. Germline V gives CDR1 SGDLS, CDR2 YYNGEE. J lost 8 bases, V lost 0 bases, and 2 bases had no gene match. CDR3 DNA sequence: TGTGCCAGCAGCGTAGTACAGGGGGCAGAAGCTTTCTTT. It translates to CASSVVQGAEAFF.

This chain's CDR3 is CSAAWTPYEQYF. The CDR3 DNA is TGCAGTGCCGCGTGGACACCCTACGAGCAGTACTTC. The genes are TRBV20-1 and TRBJ2-7; perhaps TRBD1 as D (5 bases). The CDR3 totals 12 residues. V lost 6 bases and J lost 2, with 11 bases in between. CDR1 and CDR2 from the germline V gene are DFQATT and SNEGSKA (reference sequence).

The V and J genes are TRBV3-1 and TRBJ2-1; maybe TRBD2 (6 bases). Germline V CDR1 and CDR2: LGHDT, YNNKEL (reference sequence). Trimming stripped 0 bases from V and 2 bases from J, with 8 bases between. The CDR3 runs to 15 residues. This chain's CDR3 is CASSQDGRPYNEQFF. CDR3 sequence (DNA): TGTGCCAGCAGCCAAGACGGGAGACCCTACAATGAGCAGTTCTTC.

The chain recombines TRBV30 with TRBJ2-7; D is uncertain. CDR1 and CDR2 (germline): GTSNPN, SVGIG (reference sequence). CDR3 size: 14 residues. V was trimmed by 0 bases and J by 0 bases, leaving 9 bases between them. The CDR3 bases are TGTGCCTGGAGTGTAACAAAAAGCTCCTACGAGCAGTACTTC. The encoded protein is CAWSVTKSSYEQYF.

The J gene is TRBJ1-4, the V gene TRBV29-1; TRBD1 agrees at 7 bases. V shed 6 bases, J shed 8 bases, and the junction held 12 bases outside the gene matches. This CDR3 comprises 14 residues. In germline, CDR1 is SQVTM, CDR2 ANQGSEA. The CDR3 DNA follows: TGCAGCGTCAAAACCTACACAGGGGAAGAAAAACTGTTTTTT. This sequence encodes CSVKTYTGEEKLFF.

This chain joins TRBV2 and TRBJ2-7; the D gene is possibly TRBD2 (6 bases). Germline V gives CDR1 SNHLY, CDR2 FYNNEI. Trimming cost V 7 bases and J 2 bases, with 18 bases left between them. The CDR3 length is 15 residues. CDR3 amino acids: CASIAPGGTAYEQYF. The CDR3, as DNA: TGTGCCAGCATTGCTCCTGGAGGGACCGCCTACGAGCAGTACTTC.

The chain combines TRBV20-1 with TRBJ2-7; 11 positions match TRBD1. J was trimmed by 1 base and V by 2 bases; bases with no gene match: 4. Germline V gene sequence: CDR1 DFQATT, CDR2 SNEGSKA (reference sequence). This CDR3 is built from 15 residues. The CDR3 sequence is CSARPRDRGSYEQYF. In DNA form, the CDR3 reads TGCAGTGCTAGACCCCGGGACAGGGGGTCCTACGAGCAGTACTTC.

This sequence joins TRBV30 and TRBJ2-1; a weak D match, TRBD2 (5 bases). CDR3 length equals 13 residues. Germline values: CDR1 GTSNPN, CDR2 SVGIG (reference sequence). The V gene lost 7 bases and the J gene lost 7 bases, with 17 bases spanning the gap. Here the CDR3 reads CASIRRGLNEQFF. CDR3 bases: TGTGCCTCTATACGAAGAGGGTTGAATGAGCAGTTCTTC.

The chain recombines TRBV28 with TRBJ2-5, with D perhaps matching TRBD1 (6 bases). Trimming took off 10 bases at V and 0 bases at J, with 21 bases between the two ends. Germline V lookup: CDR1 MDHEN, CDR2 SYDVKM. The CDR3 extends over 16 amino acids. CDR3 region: CATTARGRGYQETQYF. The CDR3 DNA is TGTGCCACCACCGCCAGGGGAAGGGGGTACCAAGAGACCCAGTACTTC.

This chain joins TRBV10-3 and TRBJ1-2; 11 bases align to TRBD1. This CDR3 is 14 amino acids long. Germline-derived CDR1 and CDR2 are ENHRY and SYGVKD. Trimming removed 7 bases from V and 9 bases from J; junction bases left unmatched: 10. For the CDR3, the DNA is TGTGCCATCAACCCGGGACAGGGGGTCGATAGCTACACCTTC. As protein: CAINPGQGVDSYTF.

The CDR3 bases are TGCGCCAGCAGCGGGACGACAGTAAACACTGAAGCTTTCTTT. Translation: CASSGTTVNTEAFF. The rearrangement joins TRBV5-1 to TRBJ1-1; possible D gene TRBD1, 5 bases. Germline V gene data show CDR1 as SGHRS and CDR2 as YFSETQ. CDR3 length: 14 amino acids. Trimming took 4 bases from V and 2 from J, leaving 12 bases between them.

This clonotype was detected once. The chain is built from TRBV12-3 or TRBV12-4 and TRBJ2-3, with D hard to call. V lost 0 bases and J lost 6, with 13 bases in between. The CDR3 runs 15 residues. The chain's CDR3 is CASSLARLVKDTQYF. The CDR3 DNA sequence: TGTGCCAGCAGTTTAGCGCGGCTAGTGAAGGATACGCAGTATTTT.

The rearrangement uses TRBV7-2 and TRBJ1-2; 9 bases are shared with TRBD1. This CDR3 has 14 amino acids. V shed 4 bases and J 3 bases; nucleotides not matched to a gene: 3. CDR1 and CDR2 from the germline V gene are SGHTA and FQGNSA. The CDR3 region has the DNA TGTGCCAGCAGCTCGGGACAGGGCCACTATGGCTACACCTTC. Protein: CASSSGQGHYGYTF.

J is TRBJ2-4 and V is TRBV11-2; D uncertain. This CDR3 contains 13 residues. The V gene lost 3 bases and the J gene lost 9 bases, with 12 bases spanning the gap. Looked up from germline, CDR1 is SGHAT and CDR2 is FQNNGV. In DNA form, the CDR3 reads TGTGCCAGCAGCTTTGGGCCTTTCACCATTCAGTACTTC. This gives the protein CASSFGPFTIQYF.

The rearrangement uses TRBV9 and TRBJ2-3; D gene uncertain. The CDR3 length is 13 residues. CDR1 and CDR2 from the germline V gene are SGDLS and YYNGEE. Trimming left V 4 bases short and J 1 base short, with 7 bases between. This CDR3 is CASSHGGTDTQYF. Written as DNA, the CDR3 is TGTGCCAGCAGCCATGGCGGCACAGATACGCAGTATTTT.

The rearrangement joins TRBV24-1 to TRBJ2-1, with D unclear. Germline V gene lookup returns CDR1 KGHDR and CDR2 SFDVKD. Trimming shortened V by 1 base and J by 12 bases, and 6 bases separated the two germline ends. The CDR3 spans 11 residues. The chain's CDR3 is CATSDFSVQFF. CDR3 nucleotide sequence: TGTGCCACCAGTGATTTCTCGGTGCAGTTCTTC.

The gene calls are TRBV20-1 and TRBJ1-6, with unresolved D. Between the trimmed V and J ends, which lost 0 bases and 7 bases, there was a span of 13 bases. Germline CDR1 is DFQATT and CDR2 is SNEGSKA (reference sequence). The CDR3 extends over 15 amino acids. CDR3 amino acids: CSARDPAASNSPLHF. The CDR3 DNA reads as TGCAGTGCTAGAGATCCGGCCGCCTCCAATTCACCCCTCCACTTT.